Described below is a single T cell receptor (beta chain) sequence and its context. Its specificity is unknown. CDR3 length equals 15 residues. V lost 6 bases to trimming and J lost 2 bases, with 14 bases between them. Germline assignment: CDR1 MDHEN and CDR2 SYDVKM. The source of the sample is a study of a mutant IDH1 vaccine in newly diagnosed glioma. At the level of the study: In weeks 1, 3, 5, 7, 11, 15, 19 and 23, patients were vaccinated. Standard pretreatment was either radiotherapy, temozolomide, or, for most, radiochemotherapy with temozolomide.

Time point described: week 11, during vaccination. The investigators gave 300 ug of mutant IDH1 20-mer peptide in each vaccine dose, together with topical imiquimod. Some clones are missing from TCRdb's copy, which holds only in-frame ones; the method was immunoSEQ multiplex PCR. The repertoire holds around 60,000 clones, with about 91% as singletons. The rearrangement joins TRBV28 to TRBJ1-3; D is unresolved. This sample comprised PBMCs, obtained from a glioma patient whose treatment included an IDH1 peptide vaccine. This clonotype originated in a man aged 40-55 years with glioma. As DNA, the CDR3 is TGTGCCAGCAGCGTTGGGCCAGCTGCTGGAAACACCATATATTTT. This codes for CASSVGPAAGNTIYF.